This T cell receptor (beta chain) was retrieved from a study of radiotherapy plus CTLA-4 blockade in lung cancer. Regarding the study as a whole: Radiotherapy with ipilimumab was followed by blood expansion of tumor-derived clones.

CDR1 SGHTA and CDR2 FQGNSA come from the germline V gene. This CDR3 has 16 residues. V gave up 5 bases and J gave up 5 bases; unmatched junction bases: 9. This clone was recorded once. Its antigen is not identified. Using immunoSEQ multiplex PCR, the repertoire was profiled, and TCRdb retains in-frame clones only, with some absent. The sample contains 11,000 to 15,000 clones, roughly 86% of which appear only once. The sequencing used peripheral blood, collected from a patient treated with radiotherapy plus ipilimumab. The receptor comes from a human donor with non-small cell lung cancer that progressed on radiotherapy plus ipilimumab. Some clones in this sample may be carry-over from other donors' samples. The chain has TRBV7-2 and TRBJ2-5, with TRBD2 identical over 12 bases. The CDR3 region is CASSLPTSGRRETQYF. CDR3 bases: TGTGCCAGCAGCCTCCCGACTAGCGGGAGACGGGAGACCCAGTACTTC.